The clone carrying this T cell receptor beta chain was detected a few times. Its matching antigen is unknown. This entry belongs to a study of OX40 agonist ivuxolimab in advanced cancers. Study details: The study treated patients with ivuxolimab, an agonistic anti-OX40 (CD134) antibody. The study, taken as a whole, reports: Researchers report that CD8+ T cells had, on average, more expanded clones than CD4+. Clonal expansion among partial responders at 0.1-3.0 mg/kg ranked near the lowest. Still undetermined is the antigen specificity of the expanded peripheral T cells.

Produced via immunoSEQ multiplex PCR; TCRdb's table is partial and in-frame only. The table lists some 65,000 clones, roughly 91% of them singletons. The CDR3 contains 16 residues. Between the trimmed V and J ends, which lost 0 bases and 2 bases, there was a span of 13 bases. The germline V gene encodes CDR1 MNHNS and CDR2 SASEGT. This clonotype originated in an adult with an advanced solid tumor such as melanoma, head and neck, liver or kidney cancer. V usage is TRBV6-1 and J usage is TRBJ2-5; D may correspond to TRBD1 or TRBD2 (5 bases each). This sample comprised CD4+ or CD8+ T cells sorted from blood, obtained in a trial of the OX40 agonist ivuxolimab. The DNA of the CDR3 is TGTGCCAGCAGTGAAGCGTGGGGGAAAGGGCAAGAGACCCAGTACTTC. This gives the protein CASSEAWGKGQETQYF.